Sequencing of this T cell receptor beta chain was carried out in a study of human T cells and chemical hapten exposure. The V segment lost 6 bases and the J segment 4 bases; nucleotides outside the gene matches: 8. CDR3 length: 15 residues. This clonotype was counted at least ten times. Time point given: patch test 1, 2 weeks after DPC sensitization. Treatment in this sample: therapeutic diphenylcyclopropenone sensitization with weekly scalp DPC. TCRdb redid the calling of the RACE reads with MiXCR, one entry per CDR3 protein. The sample lists 80,000 to 100,000 distinct CDR3 sequences, around 7% seen once, with about 1.4% in the top ten.

The TCR was taken from a woman aged 25 to 39 with alopecia areata. Some clones in this sample may be carry-over from other donors' samples. The sequences come from whole blood, collected in connection with sensitization to the hapten diphenylcyclopropenone (DPC). The chain carries TRBV12-3 or TRBV12-4 and TRBJ1-1; 10 bases are a match to TRBD1. The CDR3 reads CASSPLRTGGTEAFF. CDR3 sequence (DNA): TGTGCCAGCAGCCCCTTGAGGACAGGGGGCACTGAAGCTTTCTTT.